This TCR beta chain was sequenced in a study of OX40 agonist ivuxolimab in advanced cancers. About the research overall: Patients received intravenous ivuxolimab every 2 weeks at 0.01 to 10 mg/kg. Regarding the study as a whole: Antigens targeted by the expanded peripheral T cells were not determined. At doses 0.1 to 3.0 mg/kg, CD4+ and CD8+ clones expanded.

The CDR3 runs 14 residues. The V gene's germline CDR1 is MNHEY and CDR2 SVGAGI. V was pared by 4 bases and J by 0 bases, with 10 bases between. With respect to this clone: Its antigen is as yet unknown.

Data came from immunoSEQ multiplex PCR; TCRdb stores just in-frame clones and leaves some out. Seen here are about 32,000 clones, about 87% observed once, and the top ten hold roughly 32%. The chain has TRBV6-5 and TRBJ2-7; D gene ambiguous. This TCR was sampled from an adult with an advanced solid tumor such as melanoma, head and neck, liver or kidney cancer. Here the sequenced sample was CD4+ or CD8+ T cells sorted from blood, taken in a trial of the OX40 agonist ivuxolimab. CDR3 DNA sequence: TGTGCCAGCAGTTCAGCGTTCAGCTCCTACGAGCAGTACTTC. Protein: CASSSAFSSYEQYF.